The source of this T cell receptor beta chain is a study of T-cell reconstitution after alpha-beta-depleted transplantation in children. Molecular barcoding with unique molecular identifiers was used for the TCRbeta library. In TCRdb, the PCR reads were re-called with MiXCR into one record per CDR3 protein. The sample consists of more than 200,000 distinct CDR3 sequences, 20% to 30% of them appearing once. Concerning this clonotype itself: Its target is not known.

Whole-study results and caveats: Expanded graft clones, several hundred of them, were reportedly the source of alpha-beta T cells about two months after transplant. T-cell numbers and diversity, one year after transplant, stemmed largely from T cells that were newly produced.

The CDR3 extends over 16 amino acids. V lost 6 bases and J lost 0; bases outside the gene matches: 6. The TCR sequence derives from a girl aged 2-10 years with Fanconi anemia, due to receive a stem cell transplant. Source: PBMCs, taken before TCRalphabeta/CD19-depleted stem cell transplant. The chain couples TRBV12-3 or TRBV12-4 to TRBJ1-5, with TRBD1 matching 9 bases. The CDR3 protein is CASSPDRGDSNQPQHF. The CDR3 coding sequence is TGTGCCAGCAGCCCCGACAGGGGGGATAGCAATCAGCCCCAGCATTTT.